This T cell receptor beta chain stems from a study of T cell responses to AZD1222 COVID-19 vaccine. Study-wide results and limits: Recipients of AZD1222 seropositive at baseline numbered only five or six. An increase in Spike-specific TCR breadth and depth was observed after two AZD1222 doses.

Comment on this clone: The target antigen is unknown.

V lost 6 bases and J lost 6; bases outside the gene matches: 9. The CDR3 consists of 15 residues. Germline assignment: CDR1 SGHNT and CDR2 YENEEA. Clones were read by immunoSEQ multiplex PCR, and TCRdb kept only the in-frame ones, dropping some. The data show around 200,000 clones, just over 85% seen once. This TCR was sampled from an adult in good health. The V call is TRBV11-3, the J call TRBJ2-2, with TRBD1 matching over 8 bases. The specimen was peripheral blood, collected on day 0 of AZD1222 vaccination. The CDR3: CASRPGGAGPGELFF. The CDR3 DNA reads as TGTGCCAGCAGGCCAGGGGGCGCGGGGCCCGGGGAGCTGTTTTTT.